These 17 T cell receptor beta chains were sequenced from one sample in a study of PD-1 blockade in classical Hodgkin lymphoma. Assay used: immunoSEQ multiplex PCR; TCRdb lists only in-frame clones, some missing. The data show approximately 89,000 clones, with about 83% seen just once and over 15% held by the top ten. This sample's time point: cycle 4 day 1 (C4D1), after around six weeks of nivolumab. Exposure to brentuximab vedotin varied, and each patient had relapsed following autologous stem cell transplantation. Source: peripheral blood mononuclear cells (PBMCs), taken before the fourth cycle of nivolumab. The receptors derive from a human donor with classical Hodgkin lymphoma.

This clone has a handful of counts. This chain joins TRBV18 and TRBJ2-7; D ambiguous. The V end lost 3 bases, the J end lost 5 bases, and 11 bases lay between the germline ends. The CDR3 consists of 13 residues. Germline CDR1 and CDR2: KGHSH and LQKENI. The CDR3 coding sequence is TGTGCCAGCTCACCCCTCCAGTCGAACGAGCAGTACTTC. This sequence encodes CASSPLQSNEQYF.

The rearrangement uses TRBV6-5 and TRBJ1-4; perhaps TRBD1 as D (5 bases). CDR1 is MNHEY, CDR2 SVGAGI, per germline. The CDR3 sequence is 16 residues long. With 0 bases removed from V and 7 bases from J, the gap between germline ends came to 15 bases. CDR3 region: CASSYSTGAGGEKLFF. CDR3 DNA sequence: TGTGCCAGCAGTTACTCCACAGGCGCCGGTGGTGAAAAACTGTTTTTT.

The V and J genes are TRBV5-6 and TRBJ1-1, with D possibly matching TRBD1 (5 bases). Trimming took off 3 bases at V and 1 base at J, with 16 bases between the two ends. This CDR3 comprises 16 residues. The germline gives CDR1 SGHDT, CDR2 YYEEEE. CDR3 sequence: CASSSVGGARNTEAFF. The CDR3 nucleotides are TGTGCCAGCAGCTCCGTCGGCGGGGCTCGGAACACTGAAGCTTTCTTT.

The chain uses TRBV7-2 and TRBJ2-3, with 9 nucleotides matching TRBD2. Germline V gene lookup returns CDR1 SGHTA and CDR2 FQGNSA. The length of the CDR3 is 16 residues. The junction had 6 bases not matched to a gene; V was cut back by 1 base and J by 4 bases. In DNA, the CDR3 is TGTGCCAGCAGCTTAGGTGGCGGGAGGGCAGCAGATACGCAGTATTTT. It translates to CASSLGGGRAADTQYF.

This clone has a single count. The rearrangement links TRBV19 to TRBJ2-5; 11 positions agree with TRBD1. The germline gives CDR1 LNHDA, CDR2 SQIVND (reference sequence). The CDR3 is 15 amino acids. The trim removed 6 bases at V and 5 bases at J, leaving 8 bases unmatched. For the CDR3, the DNA is TGTGCCAGTAGCACTCAGGGACAGGGGGTTGAGACCCAGTACTTC. Translation gives CASSTQGQGVETQYF.

This chain uses TRBV7-2 with TRBJ2-2; tentatively, D is TRBD1 (6 bases). V dropped 0 bases and J dropped 3 bases, with 11 bases sitting between them. The CDR3 runs 16 residues. Germline-derived CDR1 and CDR2 are SGHTA and FQGNSA. The CDR3 region is CASSLARTGYTGELFF. The CDR3 nucleotides are TGTGCCAGCAGCTTAGCACGTACAGGGTACACCGGGGAGCTGTTTTTT.

The rearrangement uses TRBV14 and TRBJ2-3; D is possibly TRBD1 (5 bases). Deletions cut 1 base from V and 1 base from J, with 9 bases between. The CDR3 covers 15 residues. The V gene's germline CDR1 is SGHDN and CDR2 FVKESK. The CDR3 protein is CASSQVTGGTDTQYF. CDR3 DNA: TGTGCCAGCAGCCAAGTAACAGGTGGCACAGATACGCAGTATTTT.

The chain employs TRBV4-2 and TRBJ2-4; the match to TRBD2 covers 7 bases. J gave up 0 bases and V 0 bases, and 11 bases lay outside the gene matches. Germline V gene lookup returns CDR1 LGHNA and CDR2 YNFKEQ. The CDR3 is 19 amino acids. CDR3 region: CASSQDVGGSDLAKNIQYF. The CDR3 coding sequence is TGTGCCAGCAGCCAAGATGTTGGCGGGAGTGATTTAGCCAAAAACATTCAGTACTTC.

The rearrangement uses TRBV7-2 and TRBJ2-7; D unclear. Trimming stripped 4 bases from V and 3 bases from J, with 16 bases between. There are 15 residues in the CDR3. The germline V gene encodes CDR1 SGHTA and CDR2 FQGNSA. The CDR3 reads CASSSHSRARYEQYF. Written as DNA, the CDR3 is TGTGCCAGCAGCTCCCATTCCCGGGCCCGCTACGAGCAGTACTTC.

This clone came up a few times. The chain has TRBV2 and TRBJ1-1; D gene unclear. CDR3 length: 14 residues. CDR1 and CDR2 (germline): SNHLY, FYNNEI. Trimming cost V 3 bases and J 2 bases, with 10 bases left between them. DNA of the CDR3: TGTGCCAGCAGTGAGCTGGGTCTCAACACTGAAGCTTTCTTT. Residues: CASSELGLNTEAFF.

In DNA form, the CDR3 reads TGCGCCAGCACACATGAGACTTGGCGGTACGAGCAGTACTTC. Encoded protein: CASTHETWRYEQYF. The V and J genes are TRBV5-1 and TRBJ2-7; no clear D gene. V lost 6 bases, J lost 4 bases, and 17 bases lay in between. This CDR3 has 14 residues. Germline loops: CDR1 SGHRS, CDR2 YFSETQ.

This rearrangement joins TRBV5-1 to TRBJ2-7; the match to TRBD1 covers 8 bases. CDR1 is SGHRS, CDR2 YFSETQ, per germline. The CDR3 runs 16 residues. With 0 bases clipped from V and 4 bases from J, the junction kept 9 bases outside the gene matches. CDR3 loop: CASSLAAGGSIYEQYF. CDR3 DNA: TGCGCCAGCAGCTTGGCCGCAGGGGGCTCGATTTACGAGCAGTACTTC.

The chain has TRBV5-1 and TRBJ1-4, with a weak D call TRBD1 (6 bases). Trimming stripped 2 bases from V and 8 bases from J, with 19 bases between. The CDR3 contains 16 residues. Germline values: CDR1 SGHRS, CDR2 YFSETQ. DNA for the CDR3: TGCGCCAGCAGCTTCACAGGTCACAGGGCAGTGGAAAAACTGTTTTTT. This codes for CASSFTGHRAVEKLFF.

This clone was counted a single time. The rearrangement links TRBV28 to TRBJ1-5; D gene uncertain. The V gene lost 2 bases and the J gene lost 4 bases, with 12 bases spanning the gap. The CDR3 covers 15 residues. Germline loops: CDR1 MDHEN, CDR2 SYDVKM. CDR3 residues: CASSLLRGSNQPQHF. Here the CDR3 DNA reads TGTGCCAGCAGTTTACTGCGCGGATCAAATCAGCCCCAGCATTTT. Based on the CDR3 plus reference TRBV28 and TRBJ1-5, the full variable domain is DVKVTQSSRYLVKRTGEKVFLECVQDMDHENMFWYRQDPGLGLRLIYFSYDVKMKEKGDIPEGYSVSREKKERFSLILESASTNQTSMYLCASSLLRGSNQPQHFGDGTRLSIL.

There are a few counts of this clone. V gene TRBV5-5 combines with J gene TRBJ1-2; 8 bases map to TRBD1. The germline gives CDR1 SGHKS, CDR2 YYEKEE (reference sequence). Unmatched junction bases numbered 5, after V lost 3 bases and J lost 7 bases. The CDR3 is made up of 13 amino acids. The CDR3 coding sequence is TGTGCCAGCAGCTATGACAGGGGAGGTGGCTACACCTTC. Translation: CASSYDRGGGYTF.

The chain is built from TRBV19 and TRBJ2-2; possibly TRBD1 or TRBD2 for D (5 bases each). CDR3 size: 15 residues. V lost 5 bases and J lost 3, with 13 bases in between. Germline V lookup: CDR1 LNHDA, CDR2 SQIVND (reference sequence). The CDR3 coding sequence is TGTGCCAGTAGTTTGACGGGGCCCTACACCGGGGAGCTGTTTTTT. Residues: CASSLTGPYTGELFF.

This sequence joins TRBV15 and TRBJ1-1; D gene uncertain. The CDR3 is 15 amino acids. Germline CDR1 reads LNHNV; CDR2 reads YYDKDF (reference sequence). Trimming pared 5 bases from V and 0 bases from J, leaving 13 bases between. CDR3 DNA sequence: TGTGCCACCAGCCCCGAGCTGGGGATGAACACTGAAGCTTTCTTT. This translates into CATSPELGMNTEAFF. The whole variable domain, filled in from reference TRBV15 and TRBJ1-1, reads DAMVIQNPRYQVTQFGKPVTLSCSQTLNHNVMYWYQQKSSQAPKLLFHYYDKDFNNEADTPDNFQSRRPNTSFCFLDIRSPGLGDTAMYLCATSPELGMNTEAFFGQGTRLTVV.